The TCR beta chain described here comes from a study of Ad26.COV2.S vaccination and SARS-CoV-2 variants. Study-level background: Sample donor was a member of the COV1001 Ad26.COV2.S trial arm. Administration of Ad26.COV2.S was intramuscular, either once or twice 56 days apart.

CDR1 is SEHNR and CDR2 is FQNEAQ in the germline V gene (reference sequence). The CDR3 sequence is 13 residues long. Trimming pared 8 bases from V and 2 bases from J, leaving 10 bases between. Treatment here: around 19 received Ad26.COV2.S at low or high dose, single or two shots; several received placebo; per-sample allocation not given. Specimens were obtained on day 63 following the first vaccine or placebo injection. Clones were sequenced by immunoSEQ multiplex PCR, and TCRdb holds only the in-frame ones, with some missing. The table lists approximately 400,000 clones, around 84% of them singletons.

The chain links TRBV7-9 to TRBJ2-1; D perhaps matches TRBD2 (6 bases). The sequencing here drew on peripheral blood, taken in a trial of Ad26.COV2.S vaccine versus placebo. The source of this sequence is a person between 18 and 65 years old who received the Ad26.COV2.S COVID-19 vaccine or a placebo. The CDR3 reads CASGVAAYNEQFF. In DNA form, the CDR3 reads TGTGCCAGCGGGGTAGCGGCCTACAATGAGCAGTTCTTC. The full variable domain, completed using reference TRBV7-9 and TRBJ2-1, is DTGVSQNPRHKITKRGQNVTFRCDPISEHNRLYWYRQTLGQGPEFLTYFQNEAQLEKSRLLSDRFSAERPKGSFSTLEIQRTEQGDSAMYLCASGVAAYNEQFFGPGTRLTVL.